Below, 22 T cell receptor beta chains from the same sample are listed, as sequenced in a study of blood T cells in healthy people across ages. Next came a second PCR, run for about 6 to 12 cycles, which used a sample-barcoded 5' primer along with a J-beta primer mix. Each CDR3 protein gets one entry after TCRdb re-called the 5' RACE reads with MiXCR. The sample contains over 950,000 distinct CDR3 sequences, 35% to 40% of which appear only once. The sample taken for sequencing was blood. The receptors originated from a man aged 18 to 29 in good health.

V is TRBV2 and J is TRBJ1-2, with D possibly being TRBD1 (5 bases). CDR1 and CDR2 from the germline V gene are SNHLY and FYNNEI. V was cut by 3 bases and J by 5 bases, with 13 bases left in between. The CDR3 has 14 residues. The CDR3 reads CASSDLGLSYGYTF. The CDR3 DNA reads TGTGCCAGCAGTGACCTGGGGCTTTCTTATGGCTACACCTTC.

The rearrangement links TRBV7-3 to TRBJ2-2; a possible D gene is TRBD2 (6 bases). This CDR3 comprises 16 residues. V shed 1 base and J shed 3 bases, with 12 bases lying between them. Germline V lookup: CDR1 SGHTA, CDR2 FQGTGA. The CDR3 DNA reads TGTGCCAGCAGCTTAATGGCGGGGAGCGACACCGGGGAGCTGTTTTTT. Its translation: CASSLMAGSDTGELFF.

In DNA form, the CDR3 reads TGTGCCAGCAGCTTATACCGGGACAGTTCCTATGGCTACACCTTC. Encoded protein: CASSLYRDSSYGYTF. The chain joins TRBV7-2 to TRBJ1-2; the match to TRBD1 covers 7 bases. The V gene's germline CDR1 is SGHTA and CDR2 FQGNSA. The CDR3 runs 15 residues. J was trimmed by 4 bases and V by 2 bases; bases with no gene match: 7.

The sample holds a few counts of this clonotype. V usage is TRBV10-3 and J usage is TRBJ1-1; no definite D call. Trimming removed 4 bases from V and 4 bases from J, with 13 bases in between. The germline gives CDR1 ENHRY, CDR2 SYGVKD. The length of the CDR3 is 14 residues. CDR3 loop: CAISGTREGTEAFF. Here the CDR3 DNA reads TGTGCCATCAGTGGGACCCGGGAAGGCACTGAAGCTTTCTTT.

The V and J genes are TRBV27 and TRBJ1-1; TRBD1 matches at 7 bases. CDR3 length equals 17 residues. Germline CDR1 is MNHEY and CDR2 is SMNVEV (reference sequence). V was clipped by 0 bases and J by 0 bases; unmatched bases: 7. As DNA, the CDR3 is TGTGCCAGCAGTTTATCTCCGACAGGGTACATGAACACTGAAGCTTTCTTT. It yields the protein CASSLSPTGYMNTEAFF.

This sequence joins TRBV7-6 and TRBJ1-1; 7 bases are a match to TRBD1. Germline V gene lookup returns CDR1 SGHVS and CDR2 FNYEAQ. The V segment lost 1 base and the J segment 2 bases; nucleotides outside the gene matches: 13. This CDR3 is 18 amino acids long. CDR3 region: CASSLVPRAQGGNTEAFF. DNA for the CDR3: TGTGCCAGCAGCTTAGTTCCTCGGGCGCAGGGGGGTAACACTGAAGCTTTCTTT.

This chain's CDR3 is CASSPTPLGIYNEQFF. In DNA, the CDR3 is TGCGCCAGCAGCCCGACCCCACTGGGGATCTACAATGAGCAGTTCTTC. This sequence joins TRBV5-1 and TRBJ2-1, with D uncertain. V lost 4 bases and J 3 bases, leaving 17 bases between the germline ends. Per germline, CDR1 SGHRS and CDR2 YFSETQ. The CDR3 totals 16 residues.

This clonotype was counted only a few times. The CDR3 protein is CASSRFLAGVGETQFF. The CDR3 DNA sequence: TGTGCCAGCAGCCGATTCCTAGCGGGGGTTGGAGAGACCCAGTTCTTC. The V gene is TRBV7-9, the J gene TRBJ2-1; 10 bases align to TRBD2. Trimming removed 5 bases from V and 13 bases from J; junction bases left unmatched: 17. Germline loops: CDR1 SEHNR, CDR2 FQNEAQ (reference sequence). CDR3 length: 16 amino acids.

This clonotype was detected only a few times. The rearrangement uses TRBV15 and TRBJ1-5; D might be TRBD1 (6 bases). The V and J ends lost 5 bases and 6 bases respectively, with 11 bases between them. The germline V gene encodes CDR1 LNHNV and CDR2 YYDKDF (reference sequence). The CDR3 is made up of 13 amino acids. The CDR3 DNA is TGTGCCACCAGCGCAGGGGATACTCAGCCCCAGCATTTT. Translating it yields CATSAGDTQPQHF.

This clonotype was seen only a few times. This chain uses TRBV6-1 with TRBJ2-3; D is unclear. CDR3 length: 16 amino acids. Germline lookup yields CDR1 MNHNS and CDR2 SASEGT. The V end lost 4 bases, the J end lost 6 bases, and 20 bases lay between the germline ends. This chain's CDR3 is CASSVMVGPGRDTQYF. The CDR3 nucleotides are TGTGCCAGCAGTGTGATGGTCGGTCCGGGTCGGGATACGCAGTATTTT.

In its sample, this clonotype was seen a few times. The gene calls are TRBV29-1 and TRBJ2-5; 7 bases agree with TRBD1. The germline V gene encodes CDR1 SQVTM and CDR2 ANQGSEA. After removal of 3 bases from V and 0 bases from J, the junction contained 4 bases not matched to a gene. The CDR3 covers 14 residues. CDR3 nucleotides: TGCAGCGTTGATGGCAGGGGGTACCAAGAGACCCAGTACTTC. Protein sequence: CSVDGRGYQETQYF.

The chain is built from TRBV20-1 and TRBJ1-5; tentatively, D is TRBD1 (6 bases). The CDR3 has 16 residues. The germline V and J ends were trimmed by 4 bases and 4 bases, with 20 bases remaining between them. Germline CDR1 DFQATT, CDR2 SNEGSKA (reference sequence). Here the CDR3 DNA reads TGCAGTGCTATAACGCTAGGGGGGGCTAGGAATCAGCCCCAGCATTTT. It encodes CSAITLGGARNQPQHF.

This clonotype was observed a few times. The V and J genes are TRBV7-9 and TRBJ2-2, with D perhaps matching TRBD2 (7 bases). The germline gives CDR1 SEHNR, CDR2 FQNEAQ (reference sequence). V gave up 6 bases and J gave up 5 bases, with 19 bases separating them. This CDR3 region has 16 residues. The CDR3 coding sequence is TGTGCCAGCAGTTCACCGGGGGGCTTAAATACCGGGGAGCTGTTTTTT. This gives the protein CASSSPGGLNTGELFF.

The V gene is TRBV7-2, the J gene TRBJ2-1; 9 bases are a match to TRBD2. The CDR3 contains 14 residues. V shed 5 bases and J 10 bases; nucleotides not matched to a gene: 9. Per germline, CDR1 SGHTA and CDR2 FQGNSA. CDR3 sequence: CASSLRLAEYEQFF. CDR3 DNA: TGTGCCAGCAGCCTACGACTAGCGGAATACGAGCAGTTCTTC.

This clonotype was seen only a few times. The chain joins TRBV20-1 to TRBJ1-5; D not certain. This CDR3 is 15 amino acids long. Trimming pared 0 bases from V and 2 bases from J, leaving 11 bases between. In germline, CDR1 is DFQATT, CDR2 SNEGSKA (reference sequence). CDR3 in amino acids: CSARDGLRGNQPQHF. DNA for the CDR3: TGCAGTGCTAGAGATGGACTTAGGGGCAATCAGCCCCAGCATTTT.

The V gene is TRBV20-1, the J gene TRBJ1-5; maybe TRBD1 (6 bases). The CDR3 runs to 15 residues. Germline V gives CDR1 DFQATT, CDR2 SNEGSKA (reference sequence). The V and J ends lost 6 bases and 0 bases respectively, with 15 bases between them. The CDR3 sequence is CSARGEISSNQPQHF. The CDR3 nucleotides read TGCAGTGCCAGGGGAGAGATAAGTAGCAATCAGCCCCAGCATTTT.

This sequence joins TRBV4-3 and TRBJ2-7; D uncertain. The CDR3 contains 16 residues. Germline V lookup: CDR1 LGHNA, CDR2 YSLEER. V shed 0 bases and J shed 0 bases, with 12 bases lying between them. CDR3 in amino acids: CASSQDHHRLSYEQYF. DNA for the CDR3: TGCGCCAGCAGCCAAGATCACCACCGCCTCTCCTACGAGCAGTACTTC.

The V and J genes are TRBV28 and TRBJ2-5; either TRBD1 or TRBD2 may supply D (5 bases each). In germline, CDR1 is MDHEN, CDR2 SYDVKM. This CDR3 comprises 13 residues. V was shortened by 3 bases and J by 4 bases, with 9 bases between the two germline ends. This CDR3 is CASSFGDRETQYF. CDR3 nucleotide sequence: TGTGCCAGCAGTTTTGGGGACCGAGAGACCCAGTACTTC.

This clonotype occurred a few times. The chain links TRBV11-2 to TRBJ2-1, with TRBD1 as a possible D gene (6 bases). Germline CDR1 reads SGHAT; CDR2 reads FQNNGV. This CDR3 comprises 14 residues. V was cut by 3 bases and J by 7 bases, with 13 bases left in between. CDR3 nucleotides: TGTGCCAGCAGCTTTGACAGGCTGTCAAATGAGCAGTTCTTC. This translates into CASSFDRLSNEQFF.

This clonotype was counted a few times. CDR3 in DNA: TGCAGTGCTAGAGAGGGTGTGACGTACAATGAGCAGTTCTTC. Protein product: CSAREGVTYNEQFF. The J gene is TRBJ2-1, the V gene TRBV20-1; D call uncertain. The V end was cut by 0 bases, the J end by 4 bases, with 10 bases between. Germline assignment: CDR1 DFQATT and CDR2 SNEGSKA (reference sequence). This CDR3 spans 14 amino acids.

As for this clonotype: A much larger clone differs by one base, so this may be a read error. V and J are TRBV5-1 and TRBJ2-5, with TRBD1 matching over 10 bases. V lost 4 bases, J lost 9 bases, and 9 bases stayed unmatched. The CDR3 is made up of 14 amino acids. In germline, CDR1 is SGHRS, CDR2 YFSETQ. The CDR3 sequence: CASSASGTGDPQYF. CDR3 sequence (DNA): TGCGCCAGCAGCGCAAGTGGGACAGGGGATCCCCAGTACTTC. The whole variable domain, remainder taken from reference TRBV5-1 and TRBJ2-5, is KAGVTQTPRYLIKTRGQQVTLSCSPISGHRSVSWYQQTPGQGLQFLFEYFSETQRNKGNFPGRFSGRQFSNSRSEMNVSTLELGDSALYLCASSASGTGDPQYFGPGTRLLVL.

The chain carries TRBV6-5 and TRBJ1-4; weak D call: TRBD1 (6 bases). Deletions cut 6 bases from V and 4 bases from J, with 12 bases between. There are 14 residues in the CDR3. Germline CDR1 is MNHEY and CDR2 is SVGAGI. This CDR3 reads CASSRTANNEKLFF. In DNA form, the CDR3 reads TGTGCCAGCAGCCGGACAGCGAATAATGAAAAACTGTTTTTT.